The 3 T cell receptor beta chains listed next were all sequenced from one sample in a study of shared clonotypes between healthy human individuals. Terminally differentiated effector memory CD45RA+ cells were excluded from the naive CD8 cells, which were CD45RO-negative and positively selected for CCR7. Assay: immunoSEQ multiplex PCR; the TCRdb copy retains only in-frame clones and omits some. This sample has about 2.1 million clones, with over 85% found just once. The sample taken for sequencing was naive CD8+ T cells from PBMCs. The receptors shown here come from a young man in good health. Some clones in this sample may be carry-over from other donors' samples.

The chain joins TRBV14 to TRBJ2-7, with 10 bases lining up with TRBD1. The CDR3 loop spans 16 amino acids. V lost 1 base and J lost 6; bases outside the gene matches: 9. Per germline, CDR1 SGHDN and CDR2 FVKESK. CDR3 residues: CASSQGPGQGTSEQYF. The CDR3 DNA sequence: TGTGCCAGCAGCCAAGGACCGGGACAGGGGACCTCCGAGCAGTACTTC.

J is TRBJ2-7 and V is TRBV29-1, with D uncertain. This CDR3 spans 10 amino acids. V was pared by 5 bases and J by 7 bases, with 9 bases between. Per the germline V gene, CDR1 is SQVTM and CDR2 is ANQGSEA. CDR3 coding DNA: TGCAGCGTTTCGGACGGGGAGCAGTACTTC. As protein: CSVSDGEQYF.

The rearrangement joins TRBV15 to TRBJ2-7, with 9 bases aligning to TRBD2. The germline gives CDR1 LNHNV, CDR2 YYDKDF (reference sequence). The trim removed 0 bases at V and 0 bases at J, leaving 12 bases unmatched. The CDR3 totals 19 residues. The CDR3 DNA reads as TGTGCCACCAGCAGAGATTTGAGGCGGGAGGGCCTGAGCTCCTACGAGCAGTACTTC. This gives the protein CATSRDLRREGLSSYEQYF. Full variable domain (remainder filled in from reference TRBV15 and TRBJ2-7): DAMVIQNPRYQVTQFGKPVTLSCSQTLNHNVMYWYQQKSSQAPKLLFHYYDKDFNNEADTPDNFQSRRPNTSFCFLDIRSPGLGDTAMYLCATSRDLRREGLSSYEQYFGPGTRLTVT.